This T cell receptor (beta chain) was documented in a study of cytomegalovirus exposure and HLA in healthy donors. General study results and limits: The number of N-insertions in an Asian-associated ancestry cluster was reportedly below the approximately 700-donor mean in a later analysis.

V was clipped by 2 bases and J by 2 bases; unmatched bases: 10. The CDR3 sequence is 17 residues long. Germline V gene sequence: CDR1 SGHKS, CDR2 YYEKEE (reference sequence). With regard to this clone: Its specificity is not known.

13 Jbeta primers and 60 Vbeta primers were used for the PCR. Libraries were prepared by immunoSEQ multiplex PCR; TCRdb keeps only in-frame clonotypes and omits some of them. The sample shows around 140,000 clones, approximately 85% of them seen only once. This sequence joins TRBV5-5 and TRBJ2-7, with TRBD1 identical over 10 bases. This clonotype was sampled from a woman in her 50s in good health and CMV-seropositive. The sample was PBMCs. In DNA, the CDR3 is TGTGCCAGCAGCTTATCTTCGGGACAGGGGATAGCCTACGAGCAGTACTTC. Translating gives CASSLSSGQGIAYEQYF.